This T cell receptor (beta chain) stems from a study of cytomegalovirus exposure and HLA in healthy donors. Only in-frame clones appear in the TCRdb table, and some are missing; sequencing was by immunoSEQ multiplex PCR. The sample carries about 74,000 clones, around 94% recorded once. This clonotype was sampled from a woman aged 18-29 years in good health and CMV-seropositive. Sequenced: PBMCs.

The chain's CDR3 is CASSPGQNQPQHF. In DNA, the CDR3 is TGTGCCAGCTCACCGGGGCAGAATCAGCCCCAGCATTTT. The gene calls are TRBV18 and TRBJ1-5; maybe TRBD1 (5 bases). Trimming removed 3 bases at V and 4 bases at J, with 7 bases between. The germline V gene encodes CDR1 KGHSH and CDR2 LQKENI. The CDR3 runs 13 residues.